These T cell receptor beta chains were read from a single sample in a study of identical twins. Using its own MiXCR run on the 5' RACE reads, TCRdb lists one record per CDR3 protein. The sample lists 350,000 to 600,000 distinct CDR3 sequences, around 14% occurring once. Another study also made use of these data, one on yellow fever vaccine responses in identical twins.

The sequencing sample was made of CD4+ T cells sorted from blood. Receptors originate from a woman between 18 and 29 years old in good health. The CDR3 runs from the conserved cysteine through the conserved F or W. D genes are given only for firm matches. Clone size is shown for a subset of rows, as once, few, many or a class of expanded clone.

abundance: few; v_gene: TRBV7-8; j_gene: TRBJ2-7; d_gene: .; CDR3aa: CASSETARYEQYF; CDR3nt: TGTGCCAGCAGCGAGACAGCCAGGTACGAGCAGTACTTC
abundance: few; v_gene: TRBV4-1; j_gene: TRBJ2-7; d_gene: .; CDR3aa: CASSQGAVGYEQYF; CDR3nt: TGCGCCAGCAGCCAAGGGGCGGTGGGCTACGAGCAGTACTTC
abundance: .; v_gene: TRBV10-2; j_gene: TRBJ2-5; d_gene: TRBD2; CDR3aa: CASSEGVLAGGPETQYF; CDR3nt: TGCGCCAGCAGTGAGGGCGTACTAGCGGGAGGGCCAGAGACCCAGTACTTC
abundance: .; v_gene: TRBV6-2/TRBV6-3; j_gene: TRBJ2-1; d_gene: .; CDR3aa: CASSPIQFLQFF; CDR3nt: TGTGCCAGCAGTCCGATCCAATTTCTTCAGTTCTTC
abundance: .; v_gene: TRBV5-4; j_gene: TRBJ2-2; d_gene: .; CDR3aa: CASSLTSGAGTGELFF; CDR3nt: TGTGCCAGCAGCTTGACATCGGGGGCCGGAACCGGGGAGCTGTTTTTT
abundance: few; v_gene: TRBV11-2; j_gene: TRBJ2-3; d_gene: .; CDR3aa: CASSLDRAFSTDTQYF; CDR3nt: TGTGCCAGCAGCTTAGATCGTGCCTTCAGCACAGATACGCAGTATTTT
abundance: few; v_gene: TRBV20-1; j_gene: TRBJ2-1; d_gene: .; CDR3aa: CSARAIDGGWDNEQFF; CDR3nt: TGCAGTGCTAGAGCAATTGACGGGGGCTGGGACAATGAGCAGTTCTTC
abundance: .; v_gene: TRBV3-1; j_gene: TRBJ2-1; d_gene: TRBD2; CDR3aa: CASSQRGGYNEQFF; CDR3nt: TGTGCCAGCAGCCAGCGGGGGGGCTACAATGAGCAGTTCTTC
abundance: .; v_gene: TRBV7-2; j_gene: TRBJ2-5; d_gene: .; CDR3aa: CASSLGARGQYF; CDR3nt: TGTGCCAGCAGCTTAGGGGCGAGGGGCCAGTACTTC
abundance: .; v_gene: TRBV9; j_gene: TRBJ2-5; d_gene: .; CDR3aa: CASSPRQESQETQYF; CDR3nt: TGTGCCAGCAGCCCACGCCAGGAATCCCAAGAGACCCAGTACTTC
abundance: few; v_gene: TRBV6-5; j_gene: TRBJ2-1; d_gene: TRBD2; CDR3aa: CASSFGLDREQFF; CDR3nt: TGTGCCAGCAGTTTCGGACTAGACCGTGAGCAGTTCTTC
abundance: .; v_gene: TRBV5-1; j_gene: TRBJ2-7; d_gene: TRBD2; CDR3aa: CASSLIGGGSYEQYF; CDR3nt: TGCGCCAGCAGCCTGATTGGGGGGGGGTCCTACGAGCAGTACTTC
abundance: .; v_gene: TRBV27; j_gene: TRBJ2-7; d_gene: TRBD2; CDR3aa: CASSLKAQAGFTYEQYF; CDR3nt: TGTGCCAGCAGTTTGAAGGCACAAGCGGGGTTCACCTACGAGCAGTACTTC
abundance: few; v_gene: TRBV14; j_gene: TRBJ2-3; d_gene: TRBD2; CDR3aa: CASSPSTRESTDTQYF; CDR3nt: TGTGCCAGCAGCCCCAGTACGCGGGAGAGCACAGATACGCAGTATTTT
abundance: few; v_gene: TRBV4-1; j_gene: TRBJ1-5; d_gene: .; CDR3aa: CASSQDLVVAQHF; CDR3nt: TGCGCCAGCAGCCAAGATCTTGTGGTGGCCCAGCATTTT
abundance: .; v_gene: TRBV20-1; j_gene: TRBJ1-2; d_gene: .; CDR3aa: CSARDSPNGGGYTF; CDR3nt: TGCAGTGCTAGAGATAGTCCAAACGGCGGTGGCTACACCTTC
abundance: many; v_gene: TRBV5-6; j_gene: TRBJ2-7; d_gene: .; CDR3aa: CASSLPEERGEQYF; CDR3nt: TGTGCCAGCAGCTTGCCGGAAGAGCGTGGCGAGCAGTACTTC